This T cell receptor beta chain was sequenced during a study of Ad26.COV2.S vaccination and SARS-CoV-2 variants. Study-wide background: Each vaccinee took Ad26.COV2.S intramuscularly, once or twice 56 days apart. Whole-study findings and limits: Reported post-vaccination CD8+ and CD4+ T cell responses to spike showed substantial breadth.

As concerns this clone: Its antigen is not known.

Treatment reported: some 19 received Ad26.COV2.S at low or high dose, single or two shots; 5 received placebo; per-sample allocation not given. All samples were drawn on day 63, counting from the first vaccine or placebo injection. The data were produced by immunoSEQ multiplex PCR, yet TCRdb's version contains in-frame clones alone and is incomplete. Of 430,000 or so clones listed, nearly 90% are singletons. The CDR3 loop spans 15 amino acids. CDR1 and CDR2 from the germline V gene are SGHTA and FQGNSA. V lost 3 bases to trimming and J lost 5 bases, with 14 bases between them. This sequence joins TRBV7-2 and TRBJ2-1; tentatively, D is TRBD2 (6 bases). This specimen was peripheral blood, taken in a trial of Ad26.COV2.S vaccine versus placebo. The sequence came from a person aged 18-65 years who received the Ad26.COV2.S COVID-19 vaccine or a placebo. In DNA form, the CDR3 reads TGTGCCAGCAGCTTGTGGGCTAGGACTAACAATGAGCAGTTCTTC. Encoded protein: CASSLWARTNNEQFF.